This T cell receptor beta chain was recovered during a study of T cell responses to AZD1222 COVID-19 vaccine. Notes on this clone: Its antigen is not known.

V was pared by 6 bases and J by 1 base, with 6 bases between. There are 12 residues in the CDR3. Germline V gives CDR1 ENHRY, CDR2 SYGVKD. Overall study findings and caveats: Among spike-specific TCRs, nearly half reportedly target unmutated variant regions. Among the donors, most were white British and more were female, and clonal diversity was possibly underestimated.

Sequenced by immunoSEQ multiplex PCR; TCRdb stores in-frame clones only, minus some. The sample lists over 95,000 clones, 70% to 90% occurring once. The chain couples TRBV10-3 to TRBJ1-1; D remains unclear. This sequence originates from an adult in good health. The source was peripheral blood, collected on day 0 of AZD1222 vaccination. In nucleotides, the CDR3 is TGTGCCATCAGCAGAGGGAACACTGAAGCTTTCTTT. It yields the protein CAISRGNTEAFF.